These 15 T cell receptor beta chains were sequenced from one sample in a study of graft-versus-host responses after intestinal transplantation. Some clones are missing from TCRdb's copy, which holds only in-frame ones; the method was immunoSEQ multiplex PCR. The data contain roughly 99,000 clones, more than 75% of them singletons. Specimen: PBMCs, collected 255 days after intestinal transplant. All receptors come from a human patient who received an intestinal transplant, so some T cells may come from the graft donor.

The V gene is TRBV2, the J gene TRBJ1-5; D is perhaps TRBD1 (5 bases). Trimming removed 4 bases at V and 3 bases at J, with 16 bases between. Germline loops: CDR1 SNHLY, CDR2 FYNNEI. The CDR3 sequence is 16 residues long. CDR3 amino acids: CASSGGGGVYNQPQHF. CDR3 bases: TGTGCCAGCAGTGGTGGGGGTGGGGTATACAATCAGCCCCAGCATTTT.

The chain links TRBV27 to TRBJ1-1; no reliable D call. Germline CDR1 MNHEY, CDR2 SMNVEV (reference sequence). The CDR3 has 12 amino acids. V lost 3 bases and J 4 bases, leaving 6 bases between the germline ends. CDR3 protein: CASSFQGTEAFF. DNA for the CDR3: TGTGCCAGCAGTTTTCAAGGCACTGAAGCTTTCTTT.

The chain employs TRBV4-1 and TRBJ2-1, with D hard to call. The V and J ends lost 3 bases and 8 bases respectively, with 11 bases between them. This CDR3 is built from 13 residues. Germline V gene sequence: CDR1 MGHRA, CDR2 YSYEKL. Written as DNA, the CDR3 is TGCGCCAGCAGCCAGGGAACGTGGGATGAGCAGTTCTTC. This encodes CASSQGTWDEQFF.

The V and J genes are TRBV5-4 and TRBJ2-3; maybe TRBD2 (5 bases). Trimming took 0 bases from V and 2 from J, leaving 16 bases between them. From germline, CDR1 is SGHNT and CDR2 YYREEE (reference sequence). The CDR3 has 17 amino acids. In DNA, the CDR3 is TGTGCCAGCAGCTTGGCGATTACCCGGGATCACACAGATACGCAGTATTTT. Its translation is CASSLAITRDHTDTQYF.

The chain combines TRBV5-1 with TRBJ1-1; D unresolved. CDR3 size: 11 residues. Germline CDR1 SGHRS, CDR2 YFSETQ. Trimming removed 7 bases at V and 1 base at J, with 5 bases between. CDR3 coding DNA: TGCGCCAGCCGAGGGAACACTGAAGCTTTCTTT. It codes for CASRGNTEAFF. Complete variable domain (other parts from reference TRBV5-1 and TRBJ1-1): KAGVTQTPRYLIKTRGQQVTLSCSPISGHRSVSWYQQTPGQGLQFLFEYFSETQRNKGNFPGRFSGRQFSNSRSEMNVSTLELGDSALYLCASRGNTEAFFGQGTRLTVV.

A word on this clone: The identical CDR3 is also encoded by other nucleotide sequences in the sample. The J gene is TRBJ2-7, the V gene TRBV5-1; a possible D gene is TRBD1 (6 bases). The V gene lost 0 bases and the J gene lost 2 bases, with 9 bases spanning the gap. Germline CDR1 and CDR2: SGHRS and YFSETQ. This CDR3 region has 14 residues. The CDR3 DNA is TGCGCCAGCAGCTTGGGGACAGATACCTACGAGCAGTACTTC. It encodes CASSLGTDTYEQYF. Filled out from reference TRBV5-1 and TRBJ2-7, the complete variable domain reads KAGVTQTPRYLIKTRGQQVTLSCSPISGHRSVSWYQQTPGQGLQFLFEYFSETQRNKGNFPGRFSGRQFSNSRSEMNVSTLELGDSALYLCASSLGTDTYEQYFGPGTRLTVT.

The rearrangement links TRBV7-8 to TRBJ2-1; TRBD2 matches 7 bases. Germline-derived CDR1 and CDR2 are SGHVS and FQNEAQ. After removal of 4 bases from V and 1 base from J, the junction contained 4 bases not matched to a gene. CDR3 length: 15 residues. CDR3 coding DNA: TGTGCCAGCAGCTCCATCGGGGGGTCCTACAATGAGCAGTTCTTC. Amino acid sequence: CASSSIGGSYNEQFF.

The rearrangement uses TRBV5-1 and TRBJ2-3, with a tentative D call TRBD1 (5 bases). CDR1 is SGHRS and CDR2 is YFSETQ in the germline V gene. The CDR3 has 14 amino acids. V was trimmed by 0 bases and J by 4 bases, leaving 9 bases between them. The CDR3 region has the DNA TGCGCCAGCAGCTTGGTAAGGGGCCCAGATACGCAGTATTTT. Its protein product is CASSLVRGPDTQYF.

The chain joins TRBV19 to TRBJ1-2; D is possibly TRBD1 (6 bases). Per germline, CDR1 LNHDA and CDR2 SQIVND (reference sequence). The V end was cut by 1 base, the J end by 11 bases, with 29 bases between. The CDR3 sequence is 18 residues long. The CDR3 here is CASSIAWRGRGTQDEYTF. The CDR3 bases are TGTGCCAGTAGTATAGCGTGGAGGGGCCGCGGGACACAAGACGAGTACACCTTC.

This clone was detected only a few times. The CDR3 sequence is CAISAGEDYEQYF. CDR3 bases: TGTGCCATCAGTGCCGGGGAGGACTACGAGCAGTACTTC. The V call is TRBV10-3, the J call TRBJ2-7; D may be TRBD2 (6 bases). Germline CDR1 is ENHRY and CDR2 is SYGVKD. Trimming removed 4 bases at V and 3 bases at J, with 10 bases between. The CDR3 is made up of 13 amino acids.

This clone was detected only a few times. This chain uses TRBV28 with TRBJ2-6; 7 bases fit TRBD1. The CDR3 runs 17 residues. With 5 bases clipped from V and 1 base from J, the junction kept 8 bases outside the gene matches. CDR1 is MDHEN and CDR2 is SYDVKM in the germline V gene. Here the CDR3 reads CASSPSTGQSGANVLTF. The CDR3 DNA reads as TGTGCCAGCAGTCCCTCGACAGGGCAATCTGGGGCCAACGTCCTGACTTTC.

The CDR3 DNA is TGTGCCAGCACCCGCCGGGCGTTGGACACAGATACGCAGTATTTT. Protein product: CASTRRALDTDTQYF. The chain uses TRBV6-1 and TRBJ2-3; unclear D gene. This CDR3 is 15 amino acids long. Germline-derived CDR1 and CDR2 are MNHNS and SASEGT. V was cut by 7 bases and J by 2 bases, with 16 bases left in between.

This chain links TRBV6-5 with TRBJ2-7; TRBD2 aligns across 8 bases. After removal of 4 bases from V and 6 bases from J, the junction contained 2 bases not matched to a gene. The CDR3 has 12 amino acids. CDR1 MNHEY and CDR2 SVGAGI come from the germline V gene. CDR3 region: CASSSGGLEQYF. The CDR3 DNA reads as TGTGCCAGCAGTTCGGGGGGGCTCGAGCAGTACTTC.

The rearrangement joins TRBV28 to TRBJ2-7; 9 bases match TRBD2. V trimming: 4 bases; J trimming: 5 bases; junction bases outside the gene matches: 9. Looked up from germline, CDR1 is MDHEN and CDR2 is SYDVKM. The CDR3 spans 15 residues. The chain's CDR3 is CASSSSGGPGNEQYV. In nucleotides, the CDR3 is TGTGCCAGCAGTTCGAGCGGGGGGCCAGGGAACGAGCAGTACGTC.

This clone was picked up one time. The V call is TRBV6-1, the J call TRBJ2-6; D is ambiguous. CDR1 is MNHNS and CDR2 is SASEGT in the germline V gene. V was cut by 7 bases and J by 0 bases, with 10 bases left in between. The CDR3 consists of 15 residues. The CDR3 region has the DNA TGTGCCAGCATAGCTGAGAGCTCTGGGGCCAACGTCCTGACTTTC. It translates to CASIAESSGANVLTF.